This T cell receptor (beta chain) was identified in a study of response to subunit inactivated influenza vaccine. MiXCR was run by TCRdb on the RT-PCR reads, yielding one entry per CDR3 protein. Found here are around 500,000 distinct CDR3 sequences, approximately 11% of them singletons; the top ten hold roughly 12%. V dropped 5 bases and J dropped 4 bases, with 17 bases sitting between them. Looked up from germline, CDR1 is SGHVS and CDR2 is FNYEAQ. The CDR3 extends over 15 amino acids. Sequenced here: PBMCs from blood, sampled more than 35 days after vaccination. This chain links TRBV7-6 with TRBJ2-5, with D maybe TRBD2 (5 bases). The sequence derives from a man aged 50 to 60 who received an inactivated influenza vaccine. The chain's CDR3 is CASSQAAGGRETQYF. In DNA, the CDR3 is TGTGCCAGCAGCCAGGCCGCTGGAGGTCGAGAGACCCAGTACTTC.